Presented here are 18 T cell receptor beta chains from one specimen sequenced in a study of siplizumab effects on memory and regulatory T cells. Sequenced by immunoSEQ multiplex PCR; TCRdb stores in-frame clones only, minus some. In the table there are some 120,000 clones, roughly 94% of which are singletons. Specimen: non-Treg CD4+ T cells sorted from blood. The source is a human donor in good health.

This chain connects TRBV10-3 to TRBJ1-4; D is uncertain. The V end was cut by 10 bases, the J end by 0 bases, with 9 bases between. CDR1 and CDR2 (germline): ENHRY, SYGVKD. The CDR3 sequence is 13 residues long. For the CDR3, the DNA is TGTGCCACTACGGGGACAACTAATGAAAAACTGTTTTTT. Translation gives CATTGTTNEKLFF.

The rearrangement links TRBV6-5 to TRBJ1-1; D is uncertain. With 0 bases removed from V and 5 bases from J, the gap between germline ends came to 16 bases. The V gene's germline CDR1 is MNHEY and CDR2 SVGAGI. The CDR3 extends over 16 amino acids. Here the CDR3 reads CASSYSGIPLRTEAFF. CDR3 DNA sequence: TGTGCCAGCAGTTACTCAGGGATCCCCTTGAGGACTGAAGCTTTCTTT.

The chain has TRBV29-1 and TRBJ2-6; no firm D call. The CDR3 runs to 13 residues. CDR1 is SQVTM, CDR2 ANQGSEA, per germline. Trimming cost V 4 bases and J 0 bases, with 4 bases left between them. CDR3: CSVGSSGANVLTF. CDR3 DNA: TGCAGCGTTGGGAGCTCTGGGGCCAACGTCCTGACTTTC.

The rearrangement links TRBV6-5 to TRBJ2-5, with D hard to call. The CDR3 is 15 amino acids. CDR1 and CDR2 (germline): MNHEY, SVGAGI. Deletions cut 1 base from V and 2 bases from J, with 11 bases between. The CDR3 sequence is CASSYWKTDQETQYF. The CDR3, as DNA: TGTGCCAGCAGTTACTGGAAAACGGATCAAGAGACCCAGTACTTC.

This chain connects TRBV5-1 to TRBJ2-5, with D maybe TRBD2 (6 bases). CDR3 length: 15 amino acids. V gave up 4 bases and J gave up 1 base, with 14 bases separating them. Germline V gives CDR1 SGHRS, CDR2 YFSETQ. CDR3 loop: CASSRTLARQETQYF. In DNA form, the CDR3 reads TGCGCCAGCAGCAGAACCCTAGCGCGCCAAGAGACCCAGTACTTC.

Only one count was recorded for this clone. The rearrangement joins TRBV5-1 to TRBJ1-1; a possible D gene is TRBD1 (6 bases). CDR1 is SGHRS, CDR2 YFSETQ, per germline. This CDR3 has 12 residues. Between the trimmed V and J ends, which lost 0 bases and 6 bases, there was a span of 6 bases. Written as DNA, the CDR3 is TGCGCCAGCAGCTTGGGGGGGCCTGAAGCTTTCTTT. It translates to CASSLGGPEAFF.

The V call is TRBV6-6, the J call TRBJ1-1; TRBD1 might be the D (6 bases). The CDR3 runs to 16 residues. Germline assignment: CDR1 MNHNY and CDR2 SVGAGI (reference sequence). Trimming took off 7 bases at V and 1 base at J, with 19 bases between the two ends. CDR3 DNA sequence: TGTGCCAGCAACCCCGGGACAAACAAAAAGAACACTGAAGCTTTCTTT. Translating it yields CASNPGTNKKNTEAFF.

This chain links TRBV2 with TRBJ2-7, with D perhaps TRBD1 (6 bases). Germline CDR1 is SNHLY and CDR2 is FYNNEI. The CDR3 has 13 amino acids. Trimming stripped 7 bases from V and 3 bases from J, with 13 bases between. CDR3 nucleotide sequence: TGTGCCAGCAATAGGGACATGAGCTACGAGCAGTACTTC. Translating it yields CASNRDMSYEQYF. The variable domain in full, with the rest retrieved from reference TRBV2 and TRBJ2-7, is EPEVTQTPSHQVTQMGQEVILRCVPISNHLYFYWYRQILGQKVEFLVSFYNNEISEKSEIFDDQFSVERPDGSNFTLKIRSTKLEDSAMYFCASNRDMSYEQYFGPGTRLTVT.

The chain couples TRBV6-1 to TRBJ1-3; D gene ambiguous. Trimming shortened V by 1 base and J by 0 bases, and 13 bases separated the two germline ends. CDR3 size: 17 residues. Germline CDR1 reads MNHNS; CDR2 reads SASEGT. CDR3 DNA sequence: TGTGCCAGCAGTGAAGGAATTCGCGGGCTCTCTGGAAACACCATATATTTT. Translation gives CASSEGIRGLSGNTIYF.

The chain employs TRBV18 and TRBJ2-3; no definite D call. The CDR3 is made up of 12 amino acids. V lost 5 bases, J lost 4 bases, and 7 bases lay in between. The germline CDR1 and CDR2 sequences are KGHSH and LQKENI. The CDR3 region has the DNA TGTGCCAGCTCAACCCGGTCAGATACGCAGTATTTT. Residues: CASSTRSDTQYF. Drawing the rest from reference TRBV18 and TRBJ2-3, the complete variable domain is NAGVMQNPRHLVRRRGQEARLRCSPMKGHSHVYWYRQLPEEGLKFMVYLQKENIIDESGMPKERFSAEFPKEGPSILRIQQVVRGDSAAYFCASSTRSDTQYFGPGTRLTVL.

The chain recombines TRBV9 with TRBJ2-7; D might be TRBD1 or TRBD2, each matching 5 bases. Looked up from germline, CDR1 is SGDLS and CDR2 is YYNGEE. This CDR3 is built from 13 residues. Trimming removed 6 bases from V and 6 bases from J, with 16 bases in between. CDR3 DNA: TGTGCCAGCACACCCGGGCCGGGGCGCGAGCAGTACTTC. Protein sequence: CASTPGPGREQYF.

This sequence joins TRBV27 and TRBJ1-2; 8 positions agree with TRBD1. The CDR3 covers 16 residues. Germline V gene sequence: CDR1 MNHEY, CDR2 SMNVEV (reference sequence). Unmatched junction bases numbered 12, after V lost 5 bases and J lost 4 bases. The CDR3 DNA sequence: TGTGCCAGCAGTCCTCAACCTGGACAGGGCCTCTATGGCTACACCTTC. The encoded protein is CASSPQPGQGLYGYTF.

The chain couples TRBV5-8 to TRBJ1-1; D ambiguous. The V and J ends lost 2 bases and 3 bases respectively, with 11 bases between them. CDR3 size: 14 residues. Germline values: CDR1 SGHTS, CDR2 YDEGEE. CDR3: CASSLSPGYTEAFF. CDR3 DNA sequence: TGTGCCAGCAGCTTAAGTCCGGGCTACACTGAAGCTTTCTTT.

This chain links TRBV6-5 with TRBJ2-1; D is unclear. V lost 0 bases, J lost 9 bases, and 9 bases lay in between. This CDR3 comprises 13 residues. Germline loops: CDR1 MNHEY, CDR2 SVGAGI. The DNA for the CDR3 is TGTGCCAGCAGTTACTCCGACGGCGGTGAGCAGTTCTTC. This gives the protein CASSYSDGGEQFF.

This clone was recorded only once. CDR3 loop: CASTSGRLDTQYF. The CDR3 nucleotides are TGTGCCAGCACGTCTGGGAGGTTAGATACGCAGTATTTT. The V call is TRBV7-2, the J call TRBJ2-3; perhaps TRBD2 as D (6 bases). The CDR3 spans 13 residues. Trimming removed 7 bases from V and 5 bases from J, with 13 bases in between. Germline CDR1 reads SGHTA; CDR2 reads FQGNSA.

This clone appeared a single time. The chain links TRBV10-3 to TRBJ2-5, with TRBD1 matching over 9 bases. The CDR3 is 14 amino acids. V was clipped by 3 bases and J by 3 bases; unmatched bases: 2. In germline, CDR1 is ENHRY, CDR2 SYGVKD. CDR3: CAISDWTGEETQYF. CDR3 nucleotide sequence: TGTGCCATCAGTGATTGGACAGGGGAAGAGACCCAGTACTTC.

The chain is built from TRBV5-1 and TRBJ2-5; 7 bases fit TRBD1. The germline V gene has CDR1 SGHRS and CDR2 YFSETQ. Trimming cost V 4 bases and J 6 bases; bases outside gene matches: 6. The CDR3 sequence is 13 residues long. The CDR3 region is CASSIGQDQTQYF. For the CDR3, the DNA is TGCGCCAGCAGCATCGGACAGGACCAGACCCAGTACTTC.

The chain combines TRBV7-9 with TRBJ2-1; D remains unclear. This CDR3 comprises 12 residues. Germline CDR1 and CDR2: SEHNR and FQNEAQ (reference sequence). With 5 bases removed from V and 8 bases from J, the gap between germline ends came to 10 bases. CDR3 region: CASSQSSHEQFF. The CDR3 nucleotides read TGTGCCAGCAGCCAGAGTTCCCATGAGCAGTTCTTC.